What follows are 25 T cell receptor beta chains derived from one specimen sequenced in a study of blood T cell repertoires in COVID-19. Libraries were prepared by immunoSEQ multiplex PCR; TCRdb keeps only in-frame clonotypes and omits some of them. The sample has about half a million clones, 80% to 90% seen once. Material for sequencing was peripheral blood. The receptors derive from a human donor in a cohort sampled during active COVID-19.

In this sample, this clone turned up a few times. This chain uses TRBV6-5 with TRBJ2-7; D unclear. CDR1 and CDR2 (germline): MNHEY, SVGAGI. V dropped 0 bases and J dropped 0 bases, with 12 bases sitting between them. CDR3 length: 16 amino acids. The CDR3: CASSYSSPLNSYEQYF. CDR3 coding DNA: TGTGCCAGCAGTTACTCGAGTCCCCTGAACTCCTACGAGCAGTACTTC.

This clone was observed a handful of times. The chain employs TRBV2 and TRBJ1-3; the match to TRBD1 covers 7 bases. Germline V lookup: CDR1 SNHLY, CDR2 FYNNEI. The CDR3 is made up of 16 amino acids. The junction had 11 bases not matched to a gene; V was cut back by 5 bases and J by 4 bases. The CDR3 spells CASSYFGQAGGNTIYF. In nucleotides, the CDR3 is TGTGCCAGCAGTTACTTCGGACAGGCGGGGGGAAACACCATATATTTT.

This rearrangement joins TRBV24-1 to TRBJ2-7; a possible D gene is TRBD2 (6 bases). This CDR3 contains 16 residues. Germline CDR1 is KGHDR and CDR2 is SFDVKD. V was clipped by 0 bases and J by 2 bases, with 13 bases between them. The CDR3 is CATSDLAGSQTYEQYF. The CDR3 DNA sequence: TGTGCCACCAGTGATTTGGCGGGGTCCCAAACCTACGAGCAGTACTTC.

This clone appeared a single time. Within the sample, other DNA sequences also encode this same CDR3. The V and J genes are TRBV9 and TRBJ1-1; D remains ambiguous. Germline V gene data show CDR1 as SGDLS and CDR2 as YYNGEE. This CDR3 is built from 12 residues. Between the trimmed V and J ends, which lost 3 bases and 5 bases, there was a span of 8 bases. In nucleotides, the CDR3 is TGTGCCAGCAGCGGGCCCGGGACTGAAGCTTTCTTT. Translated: CASSGPGTEAFF. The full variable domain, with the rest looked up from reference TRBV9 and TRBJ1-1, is DSGVTQTPKHLITATGQRVTLRCSPRSGDLSVYWYQQSLDQGLQFLIQYYNGEERAKGNILERFSAQQFPDLHSELNLSSLELGDSALYFCASSGPGTEAFFGQGTRLTVV.

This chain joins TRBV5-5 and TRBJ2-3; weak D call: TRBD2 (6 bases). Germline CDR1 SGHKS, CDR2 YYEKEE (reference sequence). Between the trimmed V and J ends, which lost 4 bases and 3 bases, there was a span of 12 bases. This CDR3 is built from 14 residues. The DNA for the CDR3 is TGTGCCAGCAGCAGACTAGTAAATACAGATACGCAGTATTTT. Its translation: CASSRLVNTDTQYF.

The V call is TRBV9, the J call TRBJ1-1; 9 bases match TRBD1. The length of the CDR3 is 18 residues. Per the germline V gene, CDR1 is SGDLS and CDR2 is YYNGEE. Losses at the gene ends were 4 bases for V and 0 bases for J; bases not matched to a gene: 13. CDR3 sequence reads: CASSPLTGGNPLNTEAFF. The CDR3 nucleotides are TGTGCCAGCAGCCCTCTTACAGGGGGCAACCCCCTGAACACTGAAGCTTTCTTT.

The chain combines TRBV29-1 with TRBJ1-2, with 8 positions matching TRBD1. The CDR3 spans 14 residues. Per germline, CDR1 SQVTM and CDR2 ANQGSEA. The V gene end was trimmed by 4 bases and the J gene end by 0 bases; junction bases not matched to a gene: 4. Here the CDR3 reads CSVVRTGTNYGYTF. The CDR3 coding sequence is TGCAGCGTTGTACGGACAGGGACTAACTATGGCTACACCTTC.

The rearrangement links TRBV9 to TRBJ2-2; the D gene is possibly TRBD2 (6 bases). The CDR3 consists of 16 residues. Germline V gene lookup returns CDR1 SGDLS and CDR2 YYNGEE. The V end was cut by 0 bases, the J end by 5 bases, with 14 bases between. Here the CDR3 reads CASSVDGGSKTGELFF. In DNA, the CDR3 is TGTGCCAGCAGCGTAGATGGAGGGAGTAAAACCGGGGAGCTGTTTTTT.

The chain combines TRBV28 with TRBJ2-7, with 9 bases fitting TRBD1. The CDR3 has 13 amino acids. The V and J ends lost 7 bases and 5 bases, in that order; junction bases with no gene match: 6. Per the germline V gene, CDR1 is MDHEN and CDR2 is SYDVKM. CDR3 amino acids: CASILQGANEQYF. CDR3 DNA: TGTGCCAGCATTCTACAGGGGGCGAACGAGCAGTACTTC. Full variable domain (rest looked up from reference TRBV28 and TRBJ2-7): DVKVTQSSRYLVKRTGEKVFLECVQDMDHENMFWYRQDPGLGLRLIYFSYDVKMKEKGDIPEGYSVSREKKERFSLILESASTNQTSMYLCASILQGANEQYFGPGTRLTVT.

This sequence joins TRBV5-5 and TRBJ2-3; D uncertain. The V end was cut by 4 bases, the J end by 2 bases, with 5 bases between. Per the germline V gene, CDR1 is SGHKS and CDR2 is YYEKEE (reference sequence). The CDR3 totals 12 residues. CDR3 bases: TGTGCCAGCAGCACTTTCACAGATACGCAGTATTTT. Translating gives CASSTFTDTQYF.

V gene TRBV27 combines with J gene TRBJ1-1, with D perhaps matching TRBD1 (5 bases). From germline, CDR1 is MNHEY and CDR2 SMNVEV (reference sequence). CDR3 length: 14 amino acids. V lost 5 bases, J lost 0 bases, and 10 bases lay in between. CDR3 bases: TGTGCCAGCAGTCCCCACAGGCTGAACACTGAAGCTTTCTTT. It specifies CASSPHRLNTEAFF.

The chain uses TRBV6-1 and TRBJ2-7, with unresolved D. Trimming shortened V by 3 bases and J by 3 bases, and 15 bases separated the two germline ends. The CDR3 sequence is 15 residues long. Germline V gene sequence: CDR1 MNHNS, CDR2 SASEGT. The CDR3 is CASSDSPLPFYEQYF. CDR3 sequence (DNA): TGTGCCAGCAGTGATTCGCCCCTACCTTTCTACGAGCAGTACTTC.

For the CDR3, the DNA is TGTGCCAGCAGCTACCAACAGGCCTACGAGCAGTACTTC. This codes for CASSYQQAYEQYF. The V and J genes are TRBV6-6 and TRBJ2-7, with D possibly being TRBD1 (5 bases). This CDR3 region has 13 residues. CDR1 is MNHNY, CDR2 SVGAGI, per germline (reference sequence). V lost 6 bases and J lost 2, with 11 bases in between.

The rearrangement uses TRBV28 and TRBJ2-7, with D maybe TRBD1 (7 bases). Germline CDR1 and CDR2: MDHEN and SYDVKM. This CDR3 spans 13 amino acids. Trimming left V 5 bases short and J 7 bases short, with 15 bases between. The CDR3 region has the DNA TGTGCCAGCAGTGGCGGGACAGCGGAGGAGCAGTACTTC. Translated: CASSGGTAEEQYF.

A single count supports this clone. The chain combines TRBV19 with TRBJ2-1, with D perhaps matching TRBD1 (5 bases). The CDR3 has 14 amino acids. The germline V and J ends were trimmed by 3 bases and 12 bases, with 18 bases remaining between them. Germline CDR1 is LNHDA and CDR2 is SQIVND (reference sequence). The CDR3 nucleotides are TGTGCCAGTAGTATCAGGTTCAGGGTCGGTCGGCAGTTCTTC. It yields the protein CASSIRFRVGRQFF. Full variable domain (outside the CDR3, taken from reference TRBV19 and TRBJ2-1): DGGITQSPKYLFRKEGQNVTLSCEQNLNHDAMYWYRQDPGQGLRLIYYSQIVNDFQKGDIAEGYSVSREKKESFPLTVTSAQKNPTAFYLCASSIRFRVGRQFFGPGTRLTVL.

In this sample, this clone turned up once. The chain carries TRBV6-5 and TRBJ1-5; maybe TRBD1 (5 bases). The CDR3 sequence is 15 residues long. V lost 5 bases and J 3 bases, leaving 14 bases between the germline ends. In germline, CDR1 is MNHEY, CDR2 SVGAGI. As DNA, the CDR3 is TGTGCCAGCAGTCGAAGATACAGGCCCAATCAGCCCCAGCATTTT. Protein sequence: CASSRRYRPNQPQHF.

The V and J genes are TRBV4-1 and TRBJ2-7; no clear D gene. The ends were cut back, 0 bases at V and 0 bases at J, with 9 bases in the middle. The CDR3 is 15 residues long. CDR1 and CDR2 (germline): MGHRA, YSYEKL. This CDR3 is CASSQDTILSYEQYF. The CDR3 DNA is TGCGCCAGCAGCCAAGATACTATCCTCTCCTACGAGCAGTACTTC.

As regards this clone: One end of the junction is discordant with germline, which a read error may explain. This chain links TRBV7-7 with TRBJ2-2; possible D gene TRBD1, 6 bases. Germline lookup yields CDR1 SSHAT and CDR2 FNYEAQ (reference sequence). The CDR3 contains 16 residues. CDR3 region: CASSLMDSSNTGELFF. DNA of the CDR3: TGTGCTAGCAGCTTAATGGACAGTTCGAACACCGGGGAGCTGTTTTTT.

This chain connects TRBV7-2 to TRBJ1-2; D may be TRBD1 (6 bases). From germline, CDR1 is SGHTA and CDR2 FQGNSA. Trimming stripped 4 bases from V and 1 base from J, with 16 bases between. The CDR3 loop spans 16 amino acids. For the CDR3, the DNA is TGTGCCAGCAGCTCGCAAGTGACAGGCTTTAACTATGGCTACACCTTC. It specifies CASSSQVTGFNYGYTF.

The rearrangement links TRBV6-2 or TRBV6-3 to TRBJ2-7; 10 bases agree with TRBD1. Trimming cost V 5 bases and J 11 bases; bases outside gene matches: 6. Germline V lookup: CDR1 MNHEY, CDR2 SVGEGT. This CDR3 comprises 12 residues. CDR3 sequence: CASSMGQGNEYF. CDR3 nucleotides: TGTGCCAGCAGTATGGGACAGGGGAACGAGTACTTC.

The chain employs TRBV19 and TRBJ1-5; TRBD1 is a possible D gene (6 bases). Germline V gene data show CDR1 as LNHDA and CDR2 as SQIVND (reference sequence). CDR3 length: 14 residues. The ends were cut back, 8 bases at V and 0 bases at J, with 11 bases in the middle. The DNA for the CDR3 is TGTGCCAGTGTTACAGGGCTTAGCAATCAGCCCCAGCATTTT. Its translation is CASVTGLSNQPQHF.

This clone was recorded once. CDR3 in DNA: TGTGCCAGCAGTAGGCTAGCGGGGTACAATGAGCAGTTCTTC. This encodes CASSRLAGYNEQFF. This chain links TRBV28 with TRBJ2-1; 9 positions match TRBD2. CDR3 size: 14 residues. Germline V gene sequence: CDR1 MDHEN, CDR2 SYDVKM. The V segment lost 5 bases and the J segment 4 bases; nucleotides outside the gene matches: 3.

The CDR3 DNA reads TGTGCCAGCAGTTTTGGGCTGCGGAGCGGAGAGACCCAGTACTTC. This gives the protein CASSFGLRSGETQYF. The chain joins TRBV27 to TRBJ2-5; perhaps TRBD2 as D (5 bases). The CDR3 sequence is 15 residues long. The V end was cut by 3 bases, the J end by 4 bases, with 15 bases between. Germline CDR1 and CDR2: MNHEY and SMNVEV (reference sequence).

The DNA for the CDR3 is TGTGCCAGCAGCCTTACGGTGAACACTGAAGCTTTCTTT. Residues: CASSLTVNTEAFF. The J gene is TRBJ1-1, the V gene TRBV28; D not resolved. This CDR3 contains 13 residues. V lost 6 bases to trimming and J lost 0 bases, with 8 bases between them. In germline, CDR1 is MDHEN, CDR2 SYDVKM.

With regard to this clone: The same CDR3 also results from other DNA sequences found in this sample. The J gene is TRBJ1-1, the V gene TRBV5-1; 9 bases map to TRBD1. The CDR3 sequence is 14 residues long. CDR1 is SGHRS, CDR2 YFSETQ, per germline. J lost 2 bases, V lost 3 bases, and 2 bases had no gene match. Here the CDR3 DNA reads TGCGCCAGCAGCTCTACAGGGGGCAACACTGAAGCTTTCTTT. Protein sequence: CASSSTGGNTEAFF.